Below are 10 T cell receptor beta chains sequenced from a single sample in a study of post-analysis software for immune sequencing data. Findings and caveats of the study: The five TRBV segments detected at higher frequency in patients than in controls included TRBV5-6, TRBV5-1 and TRBV20-1.

Every TCR beta cDNA library bore unique molecular identifiers. One entry per CDR3 protein results from TCRdb running MiXCR on the PCR reads. The sample includes more than 500,000 distinct CDR3 sequences, around 34% of them seen just once. For these receptors, no antigen is known. Specimen: blood. The receptors were gathered from a girl between 2 and 17 years old with multiple sclerosis.

This clonotype was recorded a few times. This chain links TRBV5-1 with TRBJ2-5; D might be TRBD2 (6 bases). CDR1 SGHRS and CDR2 YFSETQ come from the germline V gene. The CDR3 runs 18 residues. V lost 4 bases to trimming and J lost 0 bases, with 22 bases between them. DNA for the CDR3: TGCGCCAGCAGCCTGGAACCCCCGGGACTTCAGTACCAAGAGACCCAGTACTTC. Its protein is CASSLEPPGLQYQETQYF.

This clonotype was observed a handful of times. The genes are TRBV11-1 and TRBJ2-5, with 8 bases identical to TRBD1. The CDR3 spans 16 residues. Germline V gives CDR1 SGHAT, CDR2 FQDESV (reference sequence). Germline trimming cut 5 bases from V and 5 bases from J; bases unmatched to any gene: 13. The DNA for the CDR3 is TGTGCCAGCAGCCCACAGGACAGGGCGAGATCGGAGACCCAGTACTTC. It codes for CASSPQDRARSETQYF.

The chain joins TRBV15 to TRBJ1-5, with D hard to call. The germline gives CDR1 LNHNV, CDR2 YYDKDF (reference sequence). The CDR3 has 13 amino acids. Trimming took off 0 bases at V and 11 bases at J, with 11 bases between the two ends. The CDR3 protein is CATSRDPGMAQHF. The CDR3 region has the DNA TGTGCCACCAGCAGAGACCCCGGAATGGCCCAGCATTTT.

This clonotype was observed a handful of times. The rearrangement joins TRBV24-1 to TRBJ2-3, with TRBD2 matching 15 bases. The CDR3 has 17 amino acids. V lost 9 bases and J lost 2; bases outside the gene matches: 8. Germline V gene sequence: CDR1 KGHDR, CDR2 SFDVKD. CDR3 coding DNA: TGTGCCACCGGGACTAGCGGGGGGAAAACGTACACAGATACGCAGTATTTT. Its translation: CATGTSGGKTYTDTQYF.

Only a few counts were recorded for this clonotype. The V gene is TRBV6-5, the J gene TRBJ2-3; 15 bases are shared with TRBD2. The trim removed 2 bases at V and 2 bases at J, leaving 11 bases unmatched. The germline CDR1 and CDR2 sequences are MNHEY and SVGAGI. The CDR3 runs 20 residues. In nucleotides, the CDR3 is TGTGCCAGCAGTTACATCTCCACCGGGACTAGCGGGGGGCTCACAGATACGCAGTATTTT. It is translated as CASSYISTGTSGGLTDTQYF.

The CDR3 DNA reads as TGTGCCAGTCAGGGACAGGGGTCCCCCCTCGAGCAGTACTTC. Its translation is CASQGQGSPLEQYF. The chain has TRBV28 and TRBJ2-4; 10 bases align to TRBD1. The J call could be wrong; TRBJ2-7 is a better fit for the DNA end. Germline assignment: CDR1 MDHEN and CDR2 SYDVKM. The CDR3 covers 14 residues.

This clonotype was seen more than once but under ten times. The J gene is TRBJ1-5, the V gene TRBV6-5, with 9 bases that match TRBD1. CDR1 and CDR2 from the germline V gene are MNHEY and SVGAGI. There are 15 residues in the CDR3. Trimming took 2 bases from V and 3 from J; bases not matched to a gene: 2. The CDR3 is CASSYGTGFNQPQHF. Here the CDR3 DNA reads TGTGCCAGCAGTTACGGGACAGGGTTCAATCAGCCCCAGCATTTT.

The table lists this clonotype with many counts. The chain recombines TRBV20-1 with TRBJ1-5, with D possibly TRBD1 on 6 matching bases. The CDR3 contains 15 residues. The V end lost 3 bases, the J end lost 3 bases, and 15 bases lay between the germline ends. Germline-derived CDR1 and CDR2 are DFQATT and SNEGSKA (reference sequence). CDR3 sequence: CSARAPGAFNQPQHF. The CDR3 nucleotides are TGCAGTGCTAGGGCTCCGGGGGCCTTCAATCAGCCCCAGCATTTT.

This chain links TRBV12-3 or TRBV12-4 with TRBJ2-1; a possible D gene is TRBD1 (6 bases). CDR3 length: 17 residues. The germline V and J ends were trimmed by 6 bases and 4 bases, with 22 bases remaining between them. CDR3 DNA: TGTGCCAGCAGCCACAGCAGGGGCCAGCGACCGTACAATGAGCAGTTCTTC. Encoded protein: CASSHSRGQRPYNEQFF.

Only a few counts were recorded for this clonotype. The chain has TRBV20-1 and TRBJ1-4, with TRBD1 matching 7 bases. The CDR3 sequence is 15 residues long. V was pared by 1 base and J by 8 bases, with 10 bases of the junction left unmatched. The V gene's germline CDR1 is DFQATT and CDR2 SNEGSKA (reference sequence). CDR3: CSARAPTGMGEKLFF. In DNA, the CDR3 is TGCAGTGCTAGAGCCCCGACAGGGATGGGAGAAAAACTGTTTTTT.